This T cell receptor (beta chain) was identified in a study of T-cell memory formation after mild COVID-19. Study at large: Largely donor-specific TCR clusters were found. Study outcomes and limitations: Pre-infection memory already had some responding clones, implying cross-reactive memory joined. Among clones peaking at day 37 in the second wave, SARS-CoV-2 specificity remained unconfirmed.

TCRdb analysed the 5' RACE reads with MiXCR anew, one entry per CDR3 protein. This repertoire shows approximately 570,000 distinct CDR3 sequences, about 20% found once; its top ten account for more than 10%. Germline assignment: CDR1 LGHDT and CDR2 YNNKEL (reference sequence). The junction had 12 bases not matched to a gene; V was cut back by 4 bases and J by 7 bases. This CDR3 region has 15 residues. Concerning this clonotype itself: Its antigen remains unidentified.

Sample: PBMCs or a T cell subset sorted from them (not recorded which). The rearrangement links TRBV3-1 to TRBJ2-5, with 7 bases fitting TRBD1. The receptor's source is an adult woman who had mild COVID-19 (a few samples of this study predate the infection). Cell type and time point are not known. The CDR3 nucleotides are TGTGCCAGCAGCCCCCGAGAGACAGGGTATGGGACCCAGTACTTC. Protein sequence: CASSPRETGYGTQYF.